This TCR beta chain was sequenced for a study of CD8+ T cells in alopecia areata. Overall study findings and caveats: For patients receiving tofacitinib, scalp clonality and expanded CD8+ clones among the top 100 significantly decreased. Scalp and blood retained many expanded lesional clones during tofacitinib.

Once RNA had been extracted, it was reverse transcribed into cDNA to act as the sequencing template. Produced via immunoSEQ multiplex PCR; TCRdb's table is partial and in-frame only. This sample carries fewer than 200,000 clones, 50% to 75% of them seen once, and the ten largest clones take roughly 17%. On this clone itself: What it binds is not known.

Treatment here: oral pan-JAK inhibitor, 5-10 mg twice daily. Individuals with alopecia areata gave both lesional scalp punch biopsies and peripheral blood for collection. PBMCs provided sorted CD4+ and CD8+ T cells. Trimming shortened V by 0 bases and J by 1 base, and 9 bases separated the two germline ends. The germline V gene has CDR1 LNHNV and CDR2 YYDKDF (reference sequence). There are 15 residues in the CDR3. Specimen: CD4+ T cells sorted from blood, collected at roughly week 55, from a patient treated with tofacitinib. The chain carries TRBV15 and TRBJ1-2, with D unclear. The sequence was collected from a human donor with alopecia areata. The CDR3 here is CATSRDIVNNYGYTF. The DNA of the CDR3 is TGTGCCACCAGCAGAGATATTGTGAATAACTATGGCTACACCTTC.